This is a list of T cell receptor beta chains from one sample in a study of a mutant IDH1 vaccine in newly diagnosed glioma. Antigens of these TCRs are unknown. TCRdb's copy holds only in-frame clones and misses some; the assay was immunoSEQ multiplex PCR. The repertoire holds about 94,000 clones, with roughly 90% as singletons. This specimen was PBMCs, taken from a glioma patient whose treatment included an IDH1 peptide vaccine. The receptor set was obtained from a woman between 50 and 59 years old with glioma. Each CDR3 is given without its conserved first and last residue. Each record gives: V gene, CDR3 protein.

v_call: TRBV9; cdr3_aa: ASSGPSAGGDAYNEQF
v_call: TRBV7-9; cdr3_aa: ASSLAGPLYEQY
v_call: TRBV5-6; cdr3_aa: ASSLEVGNTGELF
v_call: TRBV6-5; cdr3_aa: ASSRNTGDEQY
v_call: TRBV4-2; cdr3_aa: ASSASRLVSYEQY
v_call: TRBV4-1; cdr3_aa: ASSPSGRGSYEQY
v_call: TRBV29-1; cdr3_aa: SVVRGGGETQY
v_call: TRBV13; cdr3_aa: ASSLGGNPHEQY
v_call: TRBV28; cdr3_aa: ATLEGGMDETQY
v_call: TRBV9; cdr3_aa: ASSGTGDTQY
v_call: TRBV5-4; cdr3_aa: ASSLGQKGGFYNSPLH
v_call: TRBV7-2; cdr3_aa: ASSSRVGGLSYEQY
v_call: TRBV7-9; cdr3_aa: ASWGGYNEQF
v_call: TRBV30; cdr3_aa: AWRQGRYEQY
v_call: TRBV7-9; cdr3_aa: ASSLANVAKNIQY
v_call: TRBV6-5; cdr3_aa: ASSSTGGLAETQY
v_call: TRBV29-1; cdr3_aa: SVGKGYTEAF
v_call: TRBV10-2; cdr3_aa: ASSGGTALNEKLF
v_call: TRBV27; cdr3_aa: ASSPLAPSGNEQF
v_call: TRBV28; cdr3_aa: ASSLFGLVYEQY
v_call: TRBV5-1; cdr3_aa: ASSLPPGRSTDTQY
v_call: TRBV6-1; cdr3_aa: ASRQGGHTYNEQF
v_call: TRBV28; cdr3_aa: ASITATEANYGYT
v_call: TRBV10-3; cdr3_aa: AISERGTSGRYEQY
v_call: TRBV19; cdr3_aa: ASSIGNRGGRTYNEQF
v_call: TRBV19; cdr3_aa: ATQPRTGNYEQY
v_call: TRBV5-4; cdr3_aa: ASSLGTDGTKH
v_call: TRBV4-2; cdr3_aa: ASSQAWRSGANVLT
v_call: TRBV29-1; cdr3_aa: SAGRAGYEQY
v_call: TRBV6-6; cdr3_aa: ASTRDRGNYGYT
v_call: TRBV27; cdr3_aa: ASTRVGQSSYNSPLH
v_call: TRBV6-6; cdr3_aa: ASSLQGDHYGYT
v_call: TRBV29-1; cdr3_aa: SAWDRDVNTEAF
v_call: TRBV5-6; cdr3_aa: ASSLLGPHREQF
v_call: TRBV9; cdr3_aa: ASSAETGFTDTQY
v_call: TRBV9; cdr3_aa: ASSVAALSSYEQY
v_call: TRBV2; cdr3_aa: ASQTTGEKLF
v_call: TRBV27; cdr3_aa: ASSLRQDFGEQF
v_call: TRBV6-6; cdr3_aa: ASSSPGQGNTEAF
v_call: TRBV9; cdr3_aa: ASSPTLDTEAF
v_call: TRBV5-1; cdr3_aa: ASSFPVVGIKNEQY
v_call: TRBV7-2; cdr3_aa: ASSLNGGSEGYT
v_call: TRBV7-3; cdr3_aa: ASSLAGDTEAF
v_call: TRBV5-4; cdr3_aa: ASSSGGETQY